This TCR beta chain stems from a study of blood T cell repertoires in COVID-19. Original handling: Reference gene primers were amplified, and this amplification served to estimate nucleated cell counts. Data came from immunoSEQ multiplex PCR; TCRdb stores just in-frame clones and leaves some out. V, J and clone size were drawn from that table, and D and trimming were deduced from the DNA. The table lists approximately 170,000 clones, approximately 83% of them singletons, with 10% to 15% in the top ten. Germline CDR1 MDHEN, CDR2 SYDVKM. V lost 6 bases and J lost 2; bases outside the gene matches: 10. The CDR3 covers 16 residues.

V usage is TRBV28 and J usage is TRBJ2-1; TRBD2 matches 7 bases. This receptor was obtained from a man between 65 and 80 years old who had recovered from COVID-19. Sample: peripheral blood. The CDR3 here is CASRSPGLFTYNEQFF. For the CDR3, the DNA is TGTGCCAGCAGATCGCCGGGACTATTCACCTACAATGAGCAGTTCTTC.